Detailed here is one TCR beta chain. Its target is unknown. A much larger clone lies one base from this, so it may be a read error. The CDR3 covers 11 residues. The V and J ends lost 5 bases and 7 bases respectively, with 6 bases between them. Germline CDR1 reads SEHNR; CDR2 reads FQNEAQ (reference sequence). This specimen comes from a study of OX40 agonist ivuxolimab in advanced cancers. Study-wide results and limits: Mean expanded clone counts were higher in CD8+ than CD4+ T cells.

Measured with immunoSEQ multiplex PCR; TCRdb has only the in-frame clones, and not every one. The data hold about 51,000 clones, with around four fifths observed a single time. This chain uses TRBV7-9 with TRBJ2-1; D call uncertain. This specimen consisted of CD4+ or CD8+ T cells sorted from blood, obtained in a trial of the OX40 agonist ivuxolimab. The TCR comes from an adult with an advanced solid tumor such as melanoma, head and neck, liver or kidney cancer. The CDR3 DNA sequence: TGTGCCAGCAGCCAAGTGAATGAGCAGTTCTTC. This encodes CASSQVNEQFF.